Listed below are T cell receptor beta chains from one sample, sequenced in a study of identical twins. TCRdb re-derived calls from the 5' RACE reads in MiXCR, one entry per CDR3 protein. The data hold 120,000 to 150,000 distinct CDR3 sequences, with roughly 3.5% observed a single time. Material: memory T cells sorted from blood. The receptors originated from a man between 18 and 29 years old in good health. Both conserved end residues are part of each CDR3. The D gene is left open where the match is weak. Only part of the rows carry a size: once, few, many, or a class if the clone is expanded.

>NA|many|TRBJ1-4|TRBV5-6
CASSFGGKEKLFF
TGTGCCAGCAGCTTCGGGGGAAAGGAAAAACTGTTTTTT
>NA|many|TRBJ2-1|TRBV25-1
CASSPRAGAKQFF
TGTGCCAGCAGTCCTCGGGCAGGGGCGAAGCAGTTCTTC
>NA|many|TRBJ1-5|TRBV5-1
CASSLGGVVEPQHF
TGCGCCAGCAGCTTGGGCGGGGTGGTGGAGCCCCAGCATTTT
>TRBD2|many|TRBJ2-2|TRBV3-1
CASSPSGRVTGELFF
TGTGCCAGCAGCCCTAGCGGGAGGGTGACCGGGGAGCTGTTTTTT
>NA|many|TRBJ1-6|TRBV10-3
CAISESQGFISPLHF
TGTGCCATCAGTGAGTCGCAGGGGTTCATTTCACCCCTCCACTTT
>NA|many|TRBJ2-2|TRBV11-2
CASSFGGHGTGELFF
TGTGCCAGCAGCTTCGGGGGGCACGGCACCGGGGAGCTGTTTTTT
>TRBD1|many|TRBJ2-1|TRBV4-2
CASSQDGTGLNEQFF
TGTGCCAGCAGCCAAGACGGGACAGGGCTCAATGAGCAGTTCTTC
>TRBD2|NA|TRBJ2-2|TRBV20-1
CSARRGGPNGELFF
TGCAGTGCCCGGAGGGGAGGGCCGAACGGGGAGCTGTTTTTT
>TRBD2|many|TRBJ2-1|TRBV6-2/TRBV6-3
CATYSLLAGGFGGRDSYNEQFF
TGTGCCACCTACTCTTTACTAGCGGGAGGGTTTGGGGGACGCGACTCCTACAATGAGCAGTTCTTC
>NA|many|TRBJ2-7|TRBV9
CASSVAPDTYEQYF
TGTGCCAGCAGCGTAGCGCCAGATACCTACGAGCAGTACTTC
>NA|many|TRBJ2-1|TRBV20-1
CSATRRANSYNEQFF
TGCAGTGCTACCCGTCGCGCGAACTCCTACAATGAGCAGTTCTTC
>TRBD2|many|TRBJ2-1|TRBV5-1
CASSSLSGSHEQFF
TGCGCCAGCAGCTCACTTAGCGGGAGCCATGAGCAGTTCTTC
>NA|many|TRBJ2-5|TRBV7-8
CASRGRGRGVQETQYF
TGTGCCAGCAGGGGTCGGGGGCGCGGGGTCCAAGAGACCCAGTACTTC
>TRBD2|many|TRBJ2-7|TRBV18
CASSNLQREINEQYF
TGTGCCAGCTCAAACCTCCAGCGGGAGATCAACGAGCAGTACTTC
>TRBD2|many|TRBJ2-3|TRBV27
CASSLWTGGPTDTQYF
TGTGCCAGCAGTTTATGGACGGGAGGCCCCACAGATACGCAGTATTTT
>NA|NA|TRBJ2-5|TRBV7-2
CASSDRARETQYF
TGTGCCAGCAGCGACCGCGCCAGGGAGACCCAGTACTTC
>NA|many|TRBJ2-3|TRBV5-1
CASIGQQSSTDTQYF
TGCGCCAGCATCGGACAGCAATCTAGCACAGATACGCAGTATTTT
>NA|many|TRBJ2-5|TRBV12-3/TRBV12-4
CASSLGGGQQETQYF
TGTGCCAGCAGTTTAGGGGGTGGACAGCAAGAGACCCAGTACTTC
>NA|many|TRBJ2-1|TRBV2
CASARLRSYNEQFF
TGTGCCAGTGCCCGACTCCGCTCCTACAATGAGCAGTTCTTC
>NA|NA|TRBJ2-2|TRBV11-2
CASSPLRGSNTGELFF
TGTGCCAGCAGCCCTCTCAGGGGTTCGAACACCGGGGAGCTGTTTTTT
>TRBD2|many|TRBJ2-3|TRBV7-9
CASSSSGGRAWNTQYF
TGTGCCAGCAGTTCGAGTGGCGGGAGGGCCTGGAATACGCAGTATTTT
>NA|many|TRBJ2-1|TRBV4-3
CASSQDIRGTEQFF
TGCGCCAGCAGCCAAGACATCCGCGGGACTGAGCAGTTCTTC
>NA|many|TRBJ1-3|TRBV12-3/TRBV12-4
CASSLVRGNTIYF
TGTGCCAGCAGTTTAGTGCGTGGAAACACCATATATTTT
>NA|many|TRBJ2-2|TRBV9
CASSVDPGQGELFF
TGTGCCAGCAGCGTAGATCCGGGGCAGGGGGAGCTGTTTTTT
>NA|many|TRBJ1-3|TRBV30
CAWSVGRAGGNTIYF
TGTGCCTGGAGTGTAGGAAGGGCAGGAGGAAACACCATATATTTT
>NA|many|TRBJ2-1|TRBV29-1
CSVGGGSRYYNEQFF
TGCAGCGTTGGCGGGGGCAGTAGATACTACAATGAGCAGTTCTTC
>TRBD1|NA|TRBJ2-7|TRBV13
CASSSRAQPGQVRYEQYF
TGTGCCAGCAGTAGCAGGGCCCAACCGGGACAGGTTCGCTACGAGCAGTACTTC
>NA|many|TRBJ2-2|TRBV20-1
CSARLARSAGELFF
TGCAGTGCTAGGCTAGCGAGAAGCGCCGGGGAGCTGTTTTTT
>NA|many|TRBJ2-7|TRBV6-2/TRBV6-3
CASSYGGPHEQYF
TGTGCCAGCAGTTACGGAGGACCCCACGAGCAGTACTTC
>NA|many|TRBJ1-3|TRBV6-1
CASPRDSGNTIYF
TGTGCCAGTCCAAGGGATTCCGGAAACACCATATATTTT
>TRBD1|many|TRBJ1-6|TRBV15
CATSLQGANSPLHF
TGTGCCACCAGCCTACAGGGGGCTAATTCACCCCTCCACTTT
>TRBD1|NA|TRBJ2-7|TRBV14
CASSQDSDRGREQYF
TGTGCCAGCAGCCAAGATTCGGACAGGGGGCGAGAGCAGTACTTC
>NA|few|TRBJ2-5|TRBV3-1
CASSQVPGLQETQYF
TGTGCCAGCAGCCAAGTACCAGGGCTGCAAGAGACCCAGTACTTC
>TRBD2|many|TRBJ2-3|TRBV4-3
CASSQELAGTATQYF
TGCGCCAGCAGCCAAGAGTTAGCGGGAACGGCGACGCAGTATTTT
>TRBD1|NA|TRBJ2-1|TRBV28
CASTQGAFNEQFF
TGTGCCAGCACACAGGGGGCGTTCAATGAGCAGTTCTTC
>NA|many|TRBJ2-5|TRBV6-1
CASSTLTNKLTQYF
TGTGCCAGCAGTACACTCACGAATAAACTGACCCAGTACTTC
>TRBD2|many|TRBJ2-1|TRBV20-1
CSARNPGTSASNEQFF
TGCAGTGCTAGAAACCCCGGGACTAGCGCCTCCAATGAGCAGTTCTTC